This record looks at one T cell receptor (beta chain) sequence and its context. These data belong to a study of blood T cell repertoires in COVID-19. About the study: Spain, Italy and the United States supplied samples that represented acute and convalescent COVID-19. PBMCs, B-cell-depleted T cells, or T cells were the source of the cDNA or gDNA that made up the material.

As originally analysed: Estimation of nucleated cell counts was performed using reference gene primer amplification. Some clones are missing from TCRdb's copy, which holds only in-frame ones; the method was immunoSEQ multiplex PCR. V and J calls and clone size are given by that table; D and trimming were obtained from the DNA. The repertoire holds just under 90,000 clones, about 88% seen once, with around 3% in the top ten. The CDR3 length is 14 residues. Trimming removed 4 bases at V and 5 bases at J, with 10 bases between. Per germline, CDR1 SGHKS and CDR2 YYEKEE (reference sequence). This chain links TRBV5-5 with TRBJ1-6, with D tentatively TRBD1 (5 bases). The sample taken for sequencing was peripheral blood. The sequence was collected from a woman older than 75 with acute or convalescent COVID-19. This chain's CDR3 is CASSRGMDNSPLHF. For the CDR3, the DNA is TGTGCCAGCAGCCGGGGGATGGATAATTCACCCCTCCACTTT.